A selection of T cell receptor beta chains follows, all from one sample in a study of identifying expanded T cells in peripheral blood. Sequencing was performed with immunoSEQ multiplex PCR; in TCRdb, only in-frame clones are kept and a portion is missing. Among 80,000 to 90,000 clones listed, approximately 89% were seen once. Sequenced: blood. The source is a person aged 18 to 70 in good health. Each CDR3 is given without its conserved first and last residue. Clone size is not always given. Where it is, it says once, few, many or a class for expanded clones.

>TRBJ2-7|.|TRBV5-1
ASSFGQGYSYEQY
>TRBJ1-1|once|TRBV2
ASSGQSNTEAF
>TRBJ2-1|.|TRBV12-5
ASGLVRDGGTFFGEQF
>TRBJ2-7|.|TRBV7-2
ASRRGTSTHEQY
>TRBJ2-7|.|TRBV2
ASSGGRYEQY
>TRBJ2-1|.|TRBV11-3
ASSLANNEQF
>TRBJ2-7|.|TRBV19
ASSIRELAGVLGEQY
>TRBJ2-5|.|TRBV11-3
ASSVGDSELETQY
>TRBJ1-4|.|TRBV30
AWRAKGGEEKLF
>TRBJ2-3|.|TRBV18
ASSGGLRTDTQY
>TRBJ2-3|.|TRBV5-1
ASSRESPKLGDTQY
>TRBJ1-2|.|TRBV2
ASQETATSYGYT
>TRBJ2-1|.|TRBV6-1
ASSEGPGDEQF
>TRBJ2-3|many|TRBV25-1
ASSERRQGTDTQY
>TRBJ1-6|.|TRBV7-2
ASSLGAPGTGDSPLH
>TRBJ2-3|.|TRBV29-1
SATGTSDLTDTQY
>TRBJ1-2|.|TRBV7-9
ASSFGKGPNYGYT
>TRBJ2-3|.|TRBV5-4
ASSRSTDTQY
>TRBJ2-1|.|TRBV9
ASSVREGGSYNEQF
>TRBJ2-2|once|TRBV6-6
ASRSGTRNTGELF
>TRBJ1-1|.|TRBV9
ASSVGGNGGWDTEAF
>TRBJ2-7|once|TRBV5-8
ASSVGDHTAYEQY
>TRBJ2-1|.|TRBV5-1
ASSGNTGSNEQF
>TRBJ2-5|once|TRBV2
ASSLQQTQY
>TRBJ1-6|.|TRBV19
ASSIMGQGLSPLH
>TRBJ2-7|.|TRBV7-2
ASSLARVTRYRYEQY
>TRBJ2-7|.|TRBV6-1
ASSDRGTGGGDEQY
>TRBJ2-1|.|TRBV7-2
ASSDSTYNEQF
>TRBJ2-5|.|TRBV7-2
ASSPPPGQGPQETQY
>TRBJ2-1|.|TRBV10-1
ASSEGLTSGGYNEQF
>TRBJ1-2|.|TRBV9
ASTGRGQGYGYT
>TRBJ2-5|.|TRBV5-1
ASSRQTGDQETQY
>TRBJ1-1|.|TRBV6-6
ASSPTLQVAF
>TRBJ2-3|.|TRBV11-3
ASSPGAGTGGSTDTQY
>TRBJ2-3|.|TRBV29-1
SVFPSSGWTDTQY
>TRBJ1-1|.|TRBV6-1
ASSEAWQGNTEAF
>TRBJ2-1|.|TRBV5-6
ASSLFRDNEQF
>TRBJ1-1|.|TRBV29-1
SASRDRDSTEAF
>TRBJ2-5|.|TRBV6-6
ASSYIGVEQETQY
>TRBJ1-1|few|TRBV6-9
ASSSGHTEAF
>TRBJ1-1|.|TRBV5-5
ASARGNLNTEAF